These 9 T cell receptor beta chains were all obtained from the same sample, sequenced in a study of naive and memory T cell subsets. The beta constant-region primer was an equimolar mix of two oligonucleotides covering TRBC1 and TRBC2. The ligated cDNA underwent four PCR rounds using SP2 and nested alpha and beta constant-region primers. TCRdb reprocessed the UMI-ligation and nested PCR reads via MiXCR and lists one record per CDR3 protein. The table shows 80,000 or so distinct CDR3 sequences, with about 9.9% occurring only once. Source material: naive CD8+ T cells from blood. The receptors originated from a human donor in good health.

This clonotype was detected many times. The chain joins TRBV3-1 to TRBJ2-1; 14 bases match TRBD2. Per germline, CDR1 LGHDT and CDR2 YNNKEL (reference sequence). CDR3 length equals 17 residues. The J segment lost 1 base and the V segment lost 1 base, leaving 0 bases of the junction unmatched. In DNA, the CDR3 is TGTGCCAGCAGCCAAGGACTAGCGGGAGGGTCCTACAATGAGCAGTTCTTC. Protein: CASSQGLAGGSYNEQFF.

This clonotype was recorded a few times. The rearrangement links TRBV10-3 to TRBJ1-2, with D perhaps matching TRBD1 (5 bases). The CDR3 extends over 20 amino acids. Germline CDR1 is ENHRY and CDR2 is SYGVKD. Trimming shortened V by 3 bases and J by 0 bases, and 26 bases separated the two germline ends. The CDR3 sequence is CAISELLLPKTDRANYGYTF. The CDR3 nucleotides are TGTGCCATCAGTGAATTACTGCTACCGAAAACCGACAGAGCTAACTATGGCTACACCTTC.

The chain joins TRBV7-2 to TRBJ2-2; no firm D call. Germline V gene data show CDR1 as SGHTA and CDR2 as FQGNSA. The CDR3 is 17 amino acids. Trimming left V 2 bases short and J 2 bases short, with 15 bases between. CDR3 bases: TGTGCCAGCAGCTTATATCGGTTGGCGAGTAACACCGGGGAGCTGTTTTTT. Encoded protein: CASSLYRLASNTGELFF.

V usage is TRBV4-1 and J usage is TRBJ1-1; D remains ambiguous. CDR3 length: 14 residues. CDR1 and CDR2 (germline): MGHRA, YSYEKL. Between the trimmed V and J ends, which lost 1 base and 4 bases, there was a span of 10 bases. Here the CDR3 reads CASSQVPGSTEAFF. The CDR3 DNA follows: TGCGCCAGCAGCCAAGTTCCGGGCAGCACTGAAGCTTTCTTT.

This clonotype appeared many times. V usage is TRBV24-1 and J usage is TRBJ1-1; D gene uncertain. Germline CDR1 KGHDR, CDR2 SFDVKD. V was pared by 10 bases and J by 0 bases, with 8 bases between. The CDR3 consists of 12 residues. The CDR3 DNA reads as TGTGCCACGACTGGGGTGAACACTGAAGCTTTCTTT. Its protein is CATTGVNTEAFF.

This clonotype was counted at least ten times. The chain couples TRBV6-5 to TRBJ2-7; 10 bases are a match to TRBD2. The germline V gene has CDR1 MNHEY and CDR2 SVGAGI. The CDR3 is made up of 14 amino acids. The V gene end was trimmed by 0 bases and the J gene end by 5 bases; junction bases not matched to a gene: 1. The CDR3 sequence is CASSYSLAGDEQYF. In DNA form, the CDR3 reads TGTGCCAGCAGTTACTCCCTAGCGGGAGACGAGCAGTACTTC.

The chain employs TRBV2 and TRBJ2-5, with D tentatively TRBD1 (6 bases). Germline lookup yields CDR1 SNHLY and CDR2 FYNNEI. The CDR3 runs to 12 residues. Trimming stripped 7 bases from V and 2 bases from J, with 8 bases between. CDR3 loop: CASIQGQETQYF. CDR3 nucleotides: TGTGCCAGCATACAGGGTCAAGAGACCCAGTACTTC.

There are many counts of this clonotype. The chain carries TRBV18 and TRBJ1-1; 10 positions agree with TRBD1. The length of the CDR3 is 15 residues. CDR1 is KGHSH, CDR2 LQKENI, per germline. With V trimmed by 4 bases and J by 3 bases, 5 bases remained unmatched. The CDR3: CASSRDRGGDTEAFF. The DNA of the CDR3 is TGTGCCAGCTCACGGGACAGGGGAGGCGACACTGAAGCTTTCTTT.

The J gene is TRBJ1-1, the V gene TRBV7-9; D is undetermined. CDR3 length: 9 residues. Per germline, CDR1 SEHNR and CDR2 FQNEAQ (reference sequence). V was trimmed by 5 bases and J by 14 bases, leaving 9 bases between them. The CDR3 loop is CASSTPPFF. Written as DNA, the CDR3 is TGTGCCAGCAGCACCCCCCCCTTCTTT.